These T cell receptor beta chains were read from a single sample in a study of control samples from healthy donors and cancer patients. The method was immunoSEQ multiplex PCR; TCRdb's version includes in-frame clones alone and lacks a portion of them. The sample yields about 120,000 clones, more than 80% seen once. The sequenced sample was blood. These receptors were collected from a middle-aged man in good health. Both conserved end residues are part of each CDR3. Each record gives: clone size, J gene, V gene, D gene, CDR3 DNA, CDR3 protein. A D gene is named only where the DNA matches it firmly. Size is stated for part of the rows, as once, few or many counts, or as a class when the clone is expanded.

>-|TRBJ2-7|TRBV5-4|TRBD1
TGTGCCAGCAGCTTGCCGGGACAGGGGGCCTACGAGCAGTACTTC
CASSLPGQGAYEQYF
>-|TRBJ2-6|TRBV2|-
TGTGCCAGCAGTGTAGAGTCTGGGGCCAACGTCCTGACTTTC
CASSVESGANVLTF
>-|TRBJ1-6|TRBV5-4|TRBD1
TGTGCCAGCAGCTTCGGACAGGGCGGCCCCTTATCACCCCTCCACTTT
CASSFGQGGPLSPLHF
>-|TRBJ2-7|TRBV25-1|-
TGTGCCAGCAGTGAGGGGCAGGGCCTCGGCGAGCAGTACTTC
CASSEGQGLGEQYF
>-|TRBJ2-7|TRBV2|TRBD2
TGTGCCAGCACCAGGACTAGCGGGTTCTCCTACGAGCAGTACTTC
CASTRTSGFSYEQYF
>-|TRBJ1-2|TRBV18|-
TGTGCCAGCTCACCTTCCCAGGCCAACTATGGCTACACCTTC
CASSPSQANYGYTF
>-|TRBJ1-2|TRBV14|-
TGTGCCAGCAGCCAAGATTGGACGCCCGGGATTCATGGCTACACCTTC
CASSQDWTPGIHGYTF
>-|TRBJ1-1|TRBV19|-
TGTGCCAGTAGCCGGGGACGGGAGAAAGCTTTCTTT
CASSRGREKAFF
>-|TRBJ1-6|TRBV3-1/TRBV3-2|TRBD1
TGTGCCAGCAGCCCTGGACAGGGTGGTTCACCCCTCCACTTT
CASSPGQGGSPLHF
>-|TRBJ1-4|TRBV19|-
TGTGCCAGTAGTATTAATTTTAGGGAAAAACTGTTTTTT
CASSINFREKLFF
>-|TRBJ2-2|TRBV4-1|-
TGCGCCAGCAGCCGCATGCCCTCGAACGGGGAGCTGTTTTTT
CASSRMPSNGELFF
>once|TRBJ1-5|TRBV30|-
TGTGCCTGGAGCGCGGGAGATTGGGGGGGAGGGCCCCAGCATTTT
CAWSAGDWGGGPQHF
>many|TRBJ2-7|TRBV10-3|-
TGTGCCACCGCTGGGGGTCAGTTGGGCTACGAGCAGTACTTC
CATAGGQLGYEQYF
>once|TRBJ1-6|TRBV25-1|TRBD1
TGTGCCAGCAGATCGACAGGGTACAATTCACCCCTCCACTTT
CASRSTGYNSPLHF
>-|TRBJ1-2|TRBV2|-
TGTGCATGGGCCAGGGGAGAAGATGGCTACACCTTC
CAWARGEDGYTF
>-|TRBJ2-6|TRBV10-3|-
TGTGCCATCAGTTTAGTTGGGGCCAACGTCCTGACTTTC
CAISLVGANVLTF
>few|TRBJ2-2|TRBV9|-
TGTGCCAGCAGCGTAGGTGGGGGATGGACCGGGGAGCTGTTTTTT
CASSVGGGWTGELFF
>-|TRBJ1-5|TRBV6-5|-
TGTGCCAGCAGTTACTCTGCAGGGAATCAGCCCCAGCATTTT
CASSYSAGNQPQHF
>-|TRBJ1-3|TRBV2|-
TGTGCCAGCAGTGGTTCTGGAAACACCATATATTTT
CASSGSGNTIYF
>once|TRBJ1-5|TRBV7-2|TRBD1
TGTGCCAGCGGACAGGTAGGACAGCCCCAGCATTTT
CASGQVGQPQHF
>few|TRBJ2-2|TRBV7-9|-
TGTGCCAGCACCCCCGTGGGGCTCGGCACCGGGGAGCTGTTTTTT
CASTPVGLGTGELFF
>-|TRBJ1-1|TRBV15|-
TGTGCCACCAGCAGTAGGGGGGACACTGAAGCTTTCTTT
CATSSRGDTEAFF
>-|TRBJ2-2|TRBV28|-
TGTGCCAGCACTCCTGGGGACACCTACACCGGGGAGCTGTTTTTT
CASTPGDTYTGELFF
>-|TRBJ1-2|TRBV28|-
TGTGCCAGCAGCGTCCCGCAGGATGGCTACACCTTC
CASSVPQDGYTF
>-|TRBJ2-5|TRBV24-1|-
TGTGCCACCAGTGACCCGACTAAGGACGGCCTTGAGACCCAGTACTTC
CATSDPTKDGLETQYF
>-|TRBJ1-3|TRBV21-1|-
TGTGCCAGCACCAAAGGTAGCAAAACTGCCGGAAACACCATATATTTT
CASTKGSKTAGNTIYF
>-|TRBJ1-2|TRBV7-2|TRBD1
TGTGCCAGCAGCTTACCGGGACAGGGTATAGGAGGCTACACCTTC
CASSLPGQGIGGYTF
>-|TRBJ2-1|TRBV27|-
TGTGCCAGCAGTTTATCGTCCAGGGGAGGGTCCTACAATGAGCAGTTCTTC
CASSLSSRGGSYNEQFF
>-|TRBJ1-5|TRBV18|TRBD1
TGTGCCAGCTCACGGGACAGGGCATATCAGCCCCAGCATTTT
CASSRDRAYQPQHF
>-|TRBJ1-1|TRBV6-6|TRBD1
TGTGCCAGCAGTCCCCGGACAGGCGAAGCTTTCTTT
CASSPRTGEAFF
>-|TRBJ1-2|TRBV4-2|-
TGTGCCAGCAGCCAAGTTGGTCCTAACTATGGCTACACCTTC
CASSQVGPNYGYTF
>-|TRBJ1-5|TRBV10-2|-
TGCGCCAGCAGAGACAGGCTTGGTTTTGACAATCAGCCCCAGCATTTT
CASRDRLGFDNQPQHF
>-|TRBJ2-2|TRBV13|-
TGTGCCAGCAGCCCGACGGGGGGCCCCTTTACCGGGGAGCTGTTTTTT
CASSPTGGPFTGELFF
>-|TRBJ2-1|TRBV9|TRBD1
TGTGCCAGCAGCGTAGGGACAGGGGGCTACAATGAGCAGTTCTTC
CASSVGTGGYNEQFF
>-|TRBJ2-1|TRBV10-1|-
TGCGCCAGCAGCACAGGACATTTCGATGAGCAGTTCTTC
CASSTGHFDEQFF
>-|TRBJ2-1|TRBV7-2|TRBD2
TGTGCCAGCACCACCGTGCTACTAGCGGGGGGGGCCTACAATGAGCAGTTCTTC
CASTTVLLAGGAYNEQFF
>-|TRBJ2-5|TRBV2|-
TGTGCCAGCATGGGGATGAGCGGAGAGACCCAGTACTTC
CASMGMSGETQYF
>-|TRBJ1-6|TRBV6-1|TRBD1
TGTGCCAGCAGTGAAATAGGACAGGGGGGACCCAGATCACCCCTCCACTTT
CASSEIGQGGPRSPLHF
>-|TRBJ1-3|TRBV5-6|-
TGTGCCAGCAGCTTGCTTCCGGGCTCTGGAAACACCATATATTTT
CASSLLPGSGNTIYF
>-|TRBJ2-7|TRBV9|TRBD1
TGTGCCAGCAGCGGGACAGGGTCCCCCTACGAGCAGTACTTC
CASSGTGSPYEQYF
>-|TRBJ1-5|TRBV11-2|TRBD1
TGTGCCAGCAGCTTGGACGGACAGGGCAATCAGCCCCAGCATTTT
CASSLDGQGNQPQHF
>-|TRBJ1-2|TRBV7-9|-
TGTGCCAGCAGCTTAGGGACAGCCCCTGGCTACACCTTC
CASSLGTAPGYTF
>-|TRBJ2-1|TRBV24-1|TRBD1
TGTGCCACCAGTGACCGACAGGGGAGGAATGAGCAGTTCTTC
CATSDRQGRNEQFF
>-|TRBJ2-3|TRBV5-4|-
TGTGCCAGCAGCTCACAGGGGGGGAGCACAGATACGCAGTATTTT
CASSSQGGSTDTQYF
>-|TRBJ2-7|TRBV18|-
TGTGCCAGCTCACCTTCAGGGGACGAGCAGTACTTC
CASSPSGDEQYF
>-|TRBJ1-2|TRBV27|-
TGTGCCAGCAGGGGTGCCTATGGCTACACCTTC
CASRGAYGYTF
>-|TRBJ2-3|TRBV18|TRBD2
TGTGCCAGCTCACCCTTGGCGGGGGGCACCACAGATACGCAGTATTTT
CASSPLAGGTTDTQYF
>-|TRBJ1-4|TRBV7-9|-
TGTGCCAGCAGCCCCGGCGTGGATTGGGTTGAAAAACTGTTTTTT
CASSPGVDWVEKLFF
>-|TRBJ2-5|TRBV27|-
TGTGCCAGCAGGTCGGCTAGCAGGCAAGAGACCCAGTACTTC
CASRSASRQETQYF
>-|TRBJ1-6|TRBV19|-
TGTGCCAGTAGGATGCTCGCTACCTATAATTCACCCCTCCACTTT
CASRMLATYNSPLHF
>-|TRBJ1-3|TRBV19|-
TGTGCCAGTAGTATAAGTGGAGAGCTCCCTGGAAACACCATATATTTT
CASSISGELPGNTIYF
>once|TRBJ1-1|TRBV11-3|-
TGTGCCAGCAGCCCCCAGGTCCGGAGGACTCGTATGAACACTGAAGCTTTCTTT
CASSPQVRRTRMNTEAFF
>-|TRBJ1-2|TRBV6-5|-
TGTGCCAGCAGTTACCACGGGCTGGATGGCTACACCTTC
CASSYHGLDGYTF